The rows below give T cell receptor beta chains drawn from one sample of a study of T cells in Graves' hyperthyroidism and ophthalmopathy. TCRdb ran MiXCR on the multiplex PCR reads and lists one entry per CDR3 protein. The sample includes some 600,000 distinct CDR3 sequences, about 15% seen only once; the top ten take more than 4.5%. Sequencing was performed on blood. The receptors come from a woman between 25 and 40 years old with Graves' hyperthyroidism that later progressed to Graves' ophthalmopathy. Both conserved end residues are part of each CDR3. A D gene is named only where the DNA matches it firmly. Only some rows state a clone size, as once, few, many or a class for expanded clones.

CDR3 protein	CDR3 DNA	D gene	V gene	J gene	clone size
CASSLMGQVQETQYF	TGTGCCAGCAGCTTAATGGGCCAGGTCCAGGAGACCCAGTACTTC	NA	TRBV5-1	TRBJ2-5	NA
CASSLTRTDEKLFF	TGTGCCAGCAGCTTAACCCGGACGGACGAAAAACTGTTTTTT	NA	TRBV7-9	TRBJ1-4	many
CASSPQTWEEYTF	TGTGCCAGCAGCCCCCAAACATGGGAGGAGTACACCTTC	NA	TRBV3-1	TRBJ1-2	NA
CASSSGQGVIYEQYF	TGTGCCAGCAGTTCAGGGCAGGGGGTTATCTACGAGCAGTACTTC	TRBD1	TRBV12-3/TRBV12-4	TRBJ2-7	many
CASSFSPGHRQETQYF	TGTGCCAGCAGCTTTTCTCCGGGACACCGACAAGAGACCCAGTACTTC	NA	TRBV7-8	TRBJ2-5	many
CASSIQEGPPINYGYTF	TGTGCCAGTAGTATACAAGAGGGACCCCCGATTAACTATGGCTACACCTTC	NA	TRBV19	TRBJ1-2	many
CASGPASTDTQYF	TGTGCCAGTGGCCCCGCTAGCACAGATACGCAGTATTTT	NA	TRBV19	TRBJ2-3	few
CASSQDIASTNEKLFF	TGTGCCAGCAGCCAAGATATAGCATCAACTAATGAAAAACTGTTTTTT	NA	TRBV3-1	TRBJ1-4	few
CASSYDRGGGGYTF	TGTGCCAGCAGCTACGACAGGGGCGGGGGAGGCTACACCTTC	TRBD1	TRBV3-1	TRBJ1-2	few
CASSFGQGGEKLFF	TGTGCCAGCAGTTTCGGACAGGGTGGCGAAAAACTGTTTTTT	TRBD1	TRBV5-1	TRBJ1-4	many
CASSLGLSTGEQFF	TGTGCCAGCAGCTTAGGGCTCAGTACGGGTGAGCAGTTCTTC	NA	TRBV11-2	TRBJ2-1	NA
CASSVLAGEYEELFF	TGTGCCAGCAGCGTCCTAGCGGGAGAATATGAGGAGCTGTTTTTT	TRBD2	TRBV7-9	TRBJ2-2	NA
CASSLRGPGQPQHF	TGTGCCAGCAGCCTCAGGGGGCCGGGTCAGCCCCAGCATTTT	TRBD1	TRBV3-1	TRBJ1-5	NA
CATNQGANNSPLHF	TGTGCCACTAATCAGGGGGCCAATAATTCACCCCTCCACTTT	TRBD1	TRBV27	TRBJ1-6	NA
CASSQDPSGQLSSGELFF	TGTGCCAGCAGCCAAGATCCTTCGGGACAGCTGAGCTCCGGGGAGCTGTTTTTT	TRBD1	TRBV4-2	TRBJ2-2	few
CASSHRGGPNQPQHF	TGTGCCAGCAGCCATAGAGGGGGCCCCAATCAGCCCCAGCATTTT	TRBD1	TRBV3-1	TRBJ1-5	NA
CASSTTSGREGWYTEAFF	TGTGCCAGTAGTACCACCTCAGGACGGGAAGGATGGTACACTGAAGCTTTCTTT	NA	TRBV19	TRBJ1-1	few
CSAWGGTSGNEQFF	TGCAGTGCTTGGGGCGGGACTAGCGGCAATGAGCAGTTCTTC	TRBD2	TRBV20-1	TRBJ2-1	NA
CASSQDLGGGAYEQYF	TGTGCCAGCAGCCAAGATTTGGGAGGCGGGGCCTACGAGCAGTACTTC	NA	TRBV4-2	TRBJ2-7	few
CSAPQGAGTQYF	TGCAGTGCCCCCCAGGGGGCAGGGACCCAGTACTTC	TRBD1	TRBV20-1	TRBJ2-5	many
CSAGRDRDLGEQYF	TGCAGTGCTGGGAGGGACAGGGATTTGGGCGAGCAGTACTTC	TRBD1	TRBV20-1	TRBJ2-7	many
CASSIIAGWDQPQHF	TGTGCCAGTAGTATTATCGCAGGGTGGGATCAGCCCCAGCATTTT	NA	TRBV19	TRBJ1-5	many
CASSFSGGNTGELFF	TGTGCCAGCAGCTTCTCAGGGGGCAACACCGGGGAGCTGTTTTTT	TRBD1	TRBV11-3	TRBJ2-2	many
CASSVGWDRGNYNEQFF	TGTGCCAGCAGTGTAGGGTGGGACAGGGGGAACTACAATGAGCAGTTCTTC	TRBD1	TRBV6-1	TRBJ2-1	few
CASSSDISSNQPQHF	TGTGCCAGCAGTTCGGACATCAGTAGCAATCAGCCCCAGCATTTT	NA	TRBV2	TRBJ1-5	many
CASSQHRTGGVDGYTF	TGTGCCAGCAGCCAACATCGTACAGGGGGAGTCGATGGCTACACCTTC	TRBD1	TRBV3-1	TRBJ1-2	NA
CASSTRTGFNEKLFF	TGTGCCAGCAGTACGCGGACGGGCTTTAATGAGAAACTGTTTTTT	NA	TRBV12-3/TRBV12-4	TRBJ1-4	few
CASSGEGANEQFF	TGTGCCAGCAGTGGTGAGGGGGCGAATGAGCAGTTCTTC	TRBD1	TRBV2	TRBJ2-1	many
CASSYGHGKTQYF	TGTGCCAGCAGTTACGGACATGGGAAGACCCAGTACTTC	NA	TRBV6-5	TRBJ2-5	many
CASSSGLAGGNGQFF	TGTGCCAGCAGTTCCGGACTAGCGGGGGGCAATGGGCAGTTCTTC	TRBD2	TRBV9	TRBJ2-1	NA
CASSWNPGLAGYNEQFF	TGTGCCAGCAGCTGGAACCCGGGACTAGCGGGATACAATGAGCAGTTCTTC	TRBD2	TRBV7-3	TRBJ2-1	NA
CASSLEGSSYNEQFF	TGTGCCAGCAGCTTAGAAGGGAGCTCCTACAATGAGCAGTTCTTC	NA	TRBV7-2	TRBJ2-1	many
CASSFHGSLNSPLHF	TGTGCCAGCAGTTTCCACGGGTCCCTTAATTCACCCCTCCACTTT	NA	TRBV27	TRBJ1-6	many
CASSPGGIRTDTQYF	TGCGCCAGCAGCCCCGGAGGGATTCGCACAGATACGCAGTATTTT	NA	TRBV5-1	TRBJ2-3	NA
CASSQPNTGDNEQFF	TGTGCCAGCAGCCAACCCAACACGGGTGACAATGAGCAGTTCTTC	NA	TRBV6-1	TRBJ2-1	NA
CSATGTANLPLHF	TGCAGTGCCACCGGGACAGCTAATTTACCCCTCCACTTT	TRBD1	TRBV20-1	TRBJ1-6	NA
CASSQDGPNYGYTF	TGCGCCAGCAGCCAAGACGGACCTAACTATGGCTACACCTTC	NA	TRBV4-1	TRBJ1-2	few
CASSIVAGDEQYF	TGTGCCAGTAGTATAGTAGCAGGGGACGAGCAGTACTTC	NA	TRBV19	TRBJ2-7	NA
CASSARTGWDEQYF	TGTGCCAGCAGCGCAAGGACAGGGTGGGACGAGCAGTACTTC	TRBD1	TRBV9	TRBJ2-7	NA
CAISENTAAGANVLTF	TGTGCCATCAGTGAGAATACAGCGGCTGGGGCCAACGTCCTGACTTTC	NA	TRBV10-3	TRBJ2-6	many
CASSLTGDDEKLFF	TGTGCCAGCAGCCTGACAGGGGATGATGAAAAACTGTTTTTT	TRBD1	TRBV5-6	TRBJ1-4	NA
CASSFRQGTTEAFF	TGTGCCAGCAGTTTCCGACAGGGAACCACTGAAGCTTTCTTT	TRBD1	TRBV12-3/TRBV12-4	TRBJ1-1	few
CASSQEGQGGTEAFF	TGTGCCAGCAGCCAAGAGGGCCAGGGCGGCACTGAAGCTTTCTTT	NA	TRBV3-1	TRBJ1-1	many
CASIRTGTSGTSSYNEQFF	TGTGCCAGCATAAGAACCGGGACTAGCGGGACCTCTTCCTACAATGAGCAGTTCTTC	TRBD2	TRBV6-1	TRBJ2-1	many
CASSEGGYNEKLFF	TGTGCCAGCAGTGAAGGAGGTTATAATGAAAAACTGTTTTTT	NA	TRBV6-1	TRBJ1-4	NA